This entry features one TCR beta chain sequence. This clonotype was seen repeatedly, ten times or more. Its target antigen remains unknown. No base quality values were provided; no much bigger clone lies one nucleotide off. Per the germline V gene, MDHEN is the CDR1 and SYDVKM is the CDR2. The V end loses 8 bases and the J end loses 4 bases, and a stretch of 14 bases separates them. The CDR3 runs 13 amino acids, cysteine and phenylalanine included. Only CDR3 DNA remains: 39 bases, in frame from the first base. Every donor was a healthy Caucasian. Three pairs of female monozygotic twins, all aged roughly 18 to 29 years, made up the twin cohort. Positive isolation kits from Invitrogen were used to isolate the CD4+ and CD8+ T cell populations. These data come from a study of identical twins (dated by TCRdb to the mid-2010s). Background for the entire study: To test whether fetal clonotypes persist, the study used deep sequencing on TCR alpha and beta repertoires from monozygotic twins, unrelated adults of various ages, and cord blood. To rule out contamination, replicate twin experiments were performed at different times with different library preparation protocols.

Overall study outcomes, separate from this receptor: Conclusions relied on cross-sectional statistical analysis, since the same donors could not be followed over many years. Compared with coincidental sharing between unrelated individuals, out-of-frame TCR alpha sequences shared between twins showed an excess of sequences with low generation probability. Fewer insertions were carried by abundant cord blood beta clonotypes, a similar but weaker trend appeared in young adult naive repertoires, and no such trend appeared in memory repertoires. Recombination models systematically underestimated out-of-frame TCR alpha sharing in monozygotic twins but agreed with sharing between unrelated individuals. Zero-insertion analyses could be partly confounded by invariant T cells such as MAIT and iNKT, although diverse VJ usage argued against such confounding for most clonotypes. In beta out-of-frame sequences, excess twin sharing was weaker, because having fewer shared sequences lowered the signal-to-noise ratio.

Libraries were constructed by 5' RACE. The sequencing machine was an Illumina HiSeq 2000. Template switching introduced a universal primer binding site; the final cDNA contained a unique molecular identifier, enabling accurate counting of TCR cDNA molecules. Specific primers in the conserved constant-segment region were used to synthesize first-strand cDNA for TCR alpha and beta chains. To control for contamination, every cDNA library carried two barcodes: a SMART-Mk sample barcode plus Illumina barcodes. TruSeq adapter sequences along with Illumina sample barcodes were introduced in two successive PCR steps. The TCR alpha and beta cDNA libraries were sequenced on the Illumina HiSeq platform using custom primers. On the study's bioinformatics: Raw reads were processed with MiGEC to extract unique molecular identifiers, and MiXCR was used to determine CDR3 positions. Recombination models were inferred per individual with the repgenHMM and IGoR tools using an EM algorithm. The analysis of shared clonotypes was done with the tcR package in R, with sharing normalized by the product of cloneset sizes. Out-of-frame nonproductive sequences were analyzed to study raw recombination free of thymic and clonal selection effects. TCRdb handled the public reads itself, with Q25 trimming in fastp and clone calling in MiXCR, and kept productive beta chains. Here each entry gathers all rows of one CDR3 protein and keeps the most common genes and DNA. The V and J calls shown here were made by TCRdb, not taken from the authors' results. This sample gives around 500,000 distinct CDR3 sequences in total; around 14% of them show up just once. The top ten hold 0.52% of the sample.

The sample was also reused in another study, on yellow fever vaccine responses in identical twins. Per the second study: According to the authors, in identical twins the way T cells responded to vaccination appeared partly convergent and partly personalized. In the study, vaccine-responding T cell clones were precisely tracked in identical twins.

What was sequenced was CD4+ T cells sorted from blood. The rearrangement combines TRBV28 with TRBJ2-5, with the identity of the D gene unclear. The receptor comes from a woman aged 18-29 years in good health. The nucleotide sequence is TGTGCCAGCTCTAAAGTTGGTCGAGAGACCCAGTACTTC. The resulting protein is CASSKVGRETQYF.